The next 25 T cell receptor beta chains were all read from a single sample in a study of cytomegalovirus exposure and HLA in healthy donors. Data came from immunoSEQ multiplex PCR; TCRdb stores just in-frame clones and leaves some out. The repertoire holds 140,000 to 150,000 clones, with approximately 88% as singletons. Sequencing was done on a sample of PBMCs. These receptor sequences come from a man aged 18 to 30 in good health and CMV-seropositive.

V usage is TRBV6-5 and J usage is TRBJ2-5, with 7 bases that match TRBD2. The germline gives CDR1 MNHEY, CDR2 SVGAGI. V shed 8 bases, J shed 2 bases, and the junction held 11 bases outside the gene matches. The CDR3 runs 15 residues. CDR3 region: CASCRKGTTQETQYF. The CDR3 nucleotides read TGTGCCAGCTGCCGAAAAGGGACTACACAAGAGACCCAGTACTTC.

The CDR3 reads CASSPARDTEAFF. For the CDR3, the DNA is TGTGCCAGCAGCCCGGCGAGGGACACTGAAGCTTTCTTT. This chain uses TRBV7-6 with TRBJ1-1; no reliable D call. The CDR3 is made up of 13 amino acids. The ends were cut back, 5 bases at V and 3 bases at J, with 10 bases in the middle. Germline CDR1 SGHVS, CDR2 FNYEAQ.

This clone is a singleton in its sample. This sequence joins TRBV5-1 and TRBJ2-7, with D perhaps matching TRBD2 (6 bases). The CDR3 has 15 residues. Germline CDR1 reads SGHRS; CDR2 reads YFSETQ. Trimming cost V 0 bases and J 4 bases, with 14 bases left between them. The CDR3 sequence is CASSLAEGLQYEQYF. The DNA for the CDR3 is TGCGCCAGCAGCTTGGCGGAGGGGCTTCAATACGAGCAGTACTTC.

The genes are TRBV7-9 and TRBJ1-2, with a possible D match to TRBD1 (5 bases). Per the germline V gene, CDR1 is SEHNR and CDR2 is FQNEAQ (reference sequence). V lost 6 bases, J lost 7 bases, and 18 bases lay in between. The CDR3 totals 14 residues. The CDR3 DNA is TGTGCCAGCAGTTTCCCGGACACGTCTCTTGGCTACACCTTC. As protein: CASSFPDTSLGYTF.

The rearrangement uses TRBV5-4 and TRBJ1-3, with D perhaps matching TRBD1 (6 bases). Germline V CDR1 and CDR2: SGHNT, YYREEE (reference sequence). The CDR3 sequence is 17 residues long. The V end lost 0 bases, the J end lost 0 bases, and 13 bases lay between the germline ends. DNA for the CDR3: TGTGCCAGCAGCTTGGTGGCGGGGGCCTTCTCTGGAAACACCATATATTTT. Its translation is CASSLVAGAFSGNTIYF.

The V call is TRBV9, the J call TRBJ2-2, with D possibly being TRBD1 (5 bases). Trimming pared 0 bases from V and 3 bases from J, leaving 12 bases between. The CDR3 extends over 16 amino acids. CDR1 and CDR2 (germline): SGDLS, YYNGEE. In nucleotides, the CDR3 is TGTGCCAGCAGCGTAGCTCAAAGGGGATACACCGGGGAGCTGTTTTTT. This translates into CASSVAQRGYTGELFF.

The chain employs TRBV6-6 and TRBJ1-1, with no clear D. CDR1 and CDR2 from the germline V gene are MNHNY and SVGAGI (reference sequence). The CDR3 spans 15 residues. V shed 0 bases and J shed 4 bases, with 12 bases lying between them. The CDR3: CASSYSPGPSTEAFF. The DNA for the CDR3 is TGTGCCAGCAGTTACTCGCCAGGTCCCAGCACTGAAGCTTTCTTT.

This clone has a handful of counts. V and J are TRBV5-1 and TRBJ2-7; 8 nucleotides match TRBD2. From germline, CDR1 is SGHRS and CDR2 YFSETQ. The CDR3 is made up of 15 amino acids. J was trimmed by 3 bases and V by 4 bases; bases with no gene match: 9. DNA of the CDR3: TGCGCCAGCAGCCACCTCGGGGGGGCGGGCTACGAGCAGTACTTC. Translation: CASSHLGGAGYEQYF.

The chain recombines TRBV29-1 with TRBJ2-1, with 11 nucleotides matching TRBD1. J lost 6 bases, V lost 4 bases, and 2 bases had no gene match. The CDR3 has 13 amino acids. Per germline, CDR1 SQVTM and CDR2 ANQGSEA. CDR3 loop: CSVGDRGTNEQFF. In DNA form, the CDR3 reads TGCAGCGTTGGGGACAGGGGGACCAATGAGCAGTTCTTC.

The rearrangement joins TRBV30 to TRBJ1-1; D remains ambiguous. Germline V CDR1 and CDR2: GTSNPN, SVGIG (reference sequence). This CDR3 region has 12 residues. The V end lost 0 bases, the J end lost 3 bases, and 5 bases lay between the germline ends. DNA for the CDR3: TGTGCCTGGAGTGTACAAGACACTGAAGCTTTCTTT. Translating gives CAWSVQDTEAFF. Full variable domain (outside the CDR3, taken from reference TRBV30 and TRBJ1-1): SQTIHQWPATLVQPVGSPLSLECTVEGTSNPNLYWYRQAAGRGLQLLFYSVGIGQISSEVPQNLSASRPQDRQFILSSKKLLLSDSGFYLCAWSVQDTEAFFGQGTRLTVV.

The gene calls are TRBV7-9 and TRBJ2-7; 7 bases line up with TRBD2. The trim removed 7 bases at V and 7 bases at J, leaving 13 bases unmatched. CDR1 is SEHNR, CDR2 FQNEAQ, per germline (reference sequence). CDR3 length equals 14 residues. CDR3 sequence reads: CASTLGRGEGEQYF. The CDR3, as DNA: TGTGCCAGCACATTGGGGAGGGGAGAGGGTGAGCAGTACTTC.

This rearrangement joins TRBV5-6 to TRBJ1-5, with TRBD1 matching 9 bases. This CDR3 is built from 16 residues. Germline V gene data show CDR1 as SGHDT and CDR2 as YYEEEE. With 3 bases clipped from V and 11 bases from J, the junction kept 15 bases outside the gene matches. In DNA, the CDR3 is TGTGCCAGCAGCTCGGGACAGGGCGCACGCGGGGTGGCCCAGCATTTT. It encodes CASSSGQGARGVAQHF.

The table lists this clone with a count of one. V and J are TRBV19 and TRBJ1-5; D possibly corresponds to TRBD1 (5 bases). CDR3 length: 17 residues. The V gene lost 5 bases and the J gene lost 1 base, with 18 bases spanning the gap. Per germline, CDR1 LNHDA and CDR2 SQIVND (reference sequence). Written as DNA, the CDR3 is TGTGCCAGTAGTTCCCGACAGAATAGAATGAGCAATCAGCCCCAGCATTTT. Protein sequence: CASSSRQNRMSNQPQHF.

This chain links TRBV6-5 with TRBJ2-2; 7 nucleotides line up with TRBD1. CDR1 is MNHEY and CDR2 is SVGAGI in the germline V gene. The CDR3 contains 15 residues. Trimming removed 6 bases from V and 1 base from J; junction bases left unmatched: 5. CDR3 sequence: CASRLDRVNTGELFF. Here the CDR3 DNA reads TGTGCCAGCAGACTAGACAGGGTGAACACCGGGGAGCTGTTTTTT.

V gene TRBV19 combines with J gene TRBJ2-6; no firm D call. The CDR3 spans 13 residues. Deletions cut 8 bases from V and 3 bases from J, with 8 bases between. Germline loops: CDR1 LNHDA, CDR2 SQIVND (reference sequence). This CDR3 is CASGALGANVLTF. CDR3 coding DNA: TGTGCCAGTGGAGCGCTTGGGGCCAACGTCCTGACTTTC.

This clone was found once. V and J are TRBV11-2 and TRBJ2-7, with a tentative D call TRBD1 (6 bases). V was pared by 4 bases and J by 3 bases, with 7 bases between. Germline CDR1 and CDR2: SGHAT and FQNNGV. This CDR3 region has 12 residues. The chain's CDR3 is CASSSQGYEQYF. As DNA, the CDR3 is TGTGCCAGCAGCTCACAGGGCTACGAGCAGTACTTC.

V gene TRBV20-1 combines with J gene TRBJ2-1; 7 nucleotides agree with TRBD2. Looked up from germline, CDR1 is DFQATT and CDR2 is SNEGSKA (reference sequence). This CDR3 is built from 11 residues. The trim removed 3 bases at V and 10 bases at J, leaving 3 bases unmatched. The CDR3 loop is CSASPGREQFF. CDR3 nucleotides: TGCAGTGCTAGCCCCGGGAGGGAGCAGTTCTTC.

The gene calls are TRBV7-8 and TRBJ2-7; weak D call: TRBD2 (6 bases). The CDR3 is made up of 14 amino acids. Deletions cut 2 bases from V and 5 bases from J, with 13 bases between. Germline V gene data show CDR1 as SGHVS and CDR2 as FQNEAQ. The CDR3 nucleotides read TGTGCCAGCAGCTTAAATGACGGGGGTCACGAGCAGTACTTC. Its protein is CASSLNDGGHEQYF.

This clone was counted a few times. CDR3 sequence (DNA): TGTGCCAGCAGCTTCAGAGATACGCAGTATTTT. This encodes CASSFRDTQYF. The rearrangement links TRBV7-9 to TRBJ2-3, with D unclear. V was clipped by 3 bases and J by 5 bases, with 3 bases between them. CDR3 length equals 11 residues. Germline V CDR1 and CDR2: SEHNR, FQNEAQ (reference sequence). The full variable domain, with the rest looked up from reference TRBV7-9 and TRBJ2-3, is DTGVSQNPRHKITKRGQNVTFRCDPISEHNRLYWYRQTLGQGPEFLTYFQNEAQLEKSRLLSDRFSAERPKGSFSTLEIQRTEQGDSAMYLCASSFRDTQYFGPGTRLTVL.

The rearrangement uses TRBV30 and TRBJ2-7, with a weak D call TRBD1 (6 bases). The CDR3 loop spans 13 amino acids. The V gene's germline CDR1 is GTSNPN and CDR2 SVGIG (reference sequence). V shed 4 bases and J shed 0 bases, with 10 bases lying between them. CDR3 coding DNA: TGTGCCTGGAATCCAGGGGCCTCCTACGAGCAGTACTTC. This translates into CAWNPGASYEQYF.

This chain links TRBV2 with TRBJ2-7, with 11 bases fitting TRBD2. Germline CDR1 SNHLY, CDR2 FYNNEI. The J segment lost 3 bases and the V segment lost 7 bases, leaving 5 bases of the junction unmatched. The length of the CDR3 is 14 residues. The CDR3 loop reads CASTVLAGVYEQYF. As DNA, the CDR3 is TGTGCCAGCACCGTACTAGCGGGGGTCTACGAGCAGTACTTC. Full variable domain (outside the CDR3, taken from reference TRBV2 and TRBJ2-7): EPEVTQTPSHQVTQMGQEVILRCVPISNHLYFYWYRQILGQKVEFLVSFYNNEISEKSEIFDDQFSVERPDGSNFTLKIRSTKLEDSAMYFCASTVLAGVYEQYFGPGTRLTVT.

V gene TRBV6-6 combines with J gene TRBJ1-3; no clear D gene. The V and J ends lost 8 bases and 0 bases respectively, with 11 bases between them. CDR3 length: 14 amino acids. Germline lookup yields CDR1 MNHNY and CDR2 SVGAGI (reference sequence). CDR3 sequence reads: CASSTVNSGNTIYF. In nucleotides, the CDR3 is TGTGCCAGCTCCACAGTCAACTCTGGAAACACCATATATTTT.

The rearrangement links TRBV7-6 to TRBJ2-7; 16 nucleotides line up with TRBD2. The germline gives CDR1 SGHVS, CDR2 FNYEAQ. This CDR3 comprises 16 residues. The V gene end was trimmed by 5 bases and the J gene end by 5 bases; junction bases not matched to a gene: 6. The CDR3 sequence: CASSIGTSGGAHEQYF. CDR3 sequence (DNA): TGTGCCAGCAGCATTGGGACTAGCGGGGGGGCCCACGAGCAGTACTTC.

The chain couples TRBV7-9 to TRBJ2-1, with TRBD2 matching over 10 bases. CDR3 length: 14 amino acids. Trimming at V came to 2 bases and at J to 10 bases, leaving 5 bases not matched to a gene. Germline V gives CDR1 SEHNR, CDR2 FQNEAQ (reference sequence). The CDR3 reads CASSLNLAGAEQFF. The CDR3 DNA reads TGTGCCAGCAGCTTAAATCTAGCGGGAGCGGAGCAGTTCTTC. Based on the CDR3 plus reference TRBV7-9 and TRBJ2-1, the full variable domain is DTGVSQNPRHKITKRGQNVTFRCDPISEHNRLYWYRQTLGQGPEFLTYFQNEAQLEKSRLLSDRFSAERPKGSFSTLEIQRTEQGDSAMYLCASSLNLAGAEQFFGPGTRLTVL.

CDR3 coding DNA: TGTGCCACCCATGCAGGGGTGGACTATGGCTACACCTTC. This gives the protein CATHAGVDYGYTF. The J gene is TRBJ1-2, the V gene TRBV19, with a weak D call TRBD1 (6 bases). The ends were cut back, 10 bases at V and 3 bases at J, with 15 bases in the middle. Germline CDR1 is LNHDA and CDR2 is SQIVND (reference sequence). CDR3 length equals 13 residues. The variable domain in full, with the rest retrieved from reference TRBV19 and TRBJ1-2, is DGGITQSPKYLFRKEGQNVTLSCEQNLNHDAMYWYRQDPGQGLRLIYYSQIVNDFQKGDIAEGYSVSREKKESFPLTVTSAQKNPTAFYLCATHAGVDYGYTFGSGTRLTVV.